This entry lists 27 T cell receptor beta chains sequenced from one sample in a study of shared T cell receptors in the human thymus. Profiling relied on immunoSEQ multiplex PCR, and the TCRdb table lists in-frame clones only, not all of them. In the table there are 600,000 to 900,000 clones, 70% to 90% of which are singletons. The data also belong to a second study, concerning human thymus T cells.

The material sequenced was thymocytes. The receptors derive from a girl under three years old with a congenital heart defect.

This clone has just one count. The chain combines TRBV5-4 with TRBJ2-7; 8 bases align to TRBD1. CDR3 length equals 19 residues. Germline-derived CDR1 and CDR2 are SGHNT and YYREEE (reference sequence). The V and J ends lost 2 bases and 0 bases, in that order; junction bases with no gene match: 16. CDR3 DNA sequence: TGTGCCAGCAGCTTAGGCGAAATCCAGGGGGCCGGTAGCTCCTACGAGCAGTACTTC. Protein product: CASSLGEIQGAGSSYEQYF.

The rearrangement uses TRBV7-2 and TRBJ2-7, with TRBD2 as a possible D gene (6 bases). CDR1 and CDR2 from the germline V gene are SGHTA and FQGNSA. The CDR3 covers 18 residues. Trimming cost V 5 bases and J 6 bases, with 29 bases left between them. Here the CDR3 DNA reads TGTGCCAGCAGCCAGACAAGCCATGGTGGCGGGGCAGTACCCGAGCAGTACTTC. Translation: CASSQTSHGGGAVPEQYF.

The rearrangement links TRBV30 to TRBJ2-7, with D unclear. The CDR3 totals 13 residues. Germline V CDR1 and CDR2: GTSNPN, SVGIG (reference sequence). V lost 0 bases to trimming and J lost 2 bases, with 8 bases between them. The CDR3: CAWSVVGAYEQYF. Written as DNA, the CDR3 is TGTGCCTGGAGTGTCGTCGGTGCCTACGAGCAGTACTTC.

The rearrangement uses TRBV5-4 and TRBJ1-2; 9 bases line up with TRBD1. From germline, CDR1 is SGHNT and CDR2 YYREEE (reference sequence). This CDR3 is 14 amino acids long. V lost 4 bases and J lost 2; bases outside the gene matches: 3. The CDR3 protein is CASSAGTGNYGYTF. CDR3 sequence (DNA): TGTGCCAGCAGCGCCGGGACAGGGAACTATGGCTACACCTTC.

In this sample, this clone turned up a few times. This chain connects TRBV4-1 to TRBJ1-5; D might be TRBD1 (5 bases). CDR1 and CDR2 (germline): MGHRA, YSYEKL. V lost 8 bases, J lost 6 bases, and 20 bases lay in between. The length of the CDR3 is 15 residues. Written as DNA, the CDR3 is TGCGCCAGCTCGAATGTCGGCCCAAGGGGTCAGCCCCAGCATTTT. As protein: CASSNVGPRGQPQHF.

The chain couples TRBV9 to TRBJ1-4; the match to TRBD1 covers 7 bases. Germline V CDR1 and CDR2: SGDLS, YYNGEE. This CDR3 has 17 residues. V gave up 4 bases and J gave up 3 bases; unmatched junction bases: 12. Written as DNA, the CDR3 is TGTGCCAGCAGCTCAGAGACGGGGACAGCTTCTAATGAAAAACTGTTTTTT. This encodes CASSSETGTASNEKLFF.

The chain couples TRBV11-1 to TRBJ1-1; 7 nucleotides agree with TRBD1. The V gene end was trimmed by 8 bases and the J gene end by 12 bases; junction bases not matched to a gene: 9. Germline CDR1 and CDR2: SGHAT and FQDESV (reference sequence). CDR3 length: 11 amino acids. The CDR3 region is CASWGQGVTFF. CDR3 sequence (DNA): TGTGCCAGCTGGGGGCAGGGGGTTACTTTCTTT.

The CDR3 bases are TGTGCCAGCAGCTTGAAGCCTAGCAGGGGCGCAGATACGCAGTATTTT. Translated, it gives CASSLKPSRGADTQYF. V gene TRBV5-4 combines with J gene TRBJ2-3, with D possibly being TRBD1 (6 bases). With 1 base removed from V and 4 bases from J, the gap between germline ends came to 16 bases. The CDR3 covers 16 residues. Per the germline V gene, CDR1 is SGHNT and CDR2 is YYREEE (reference sequence).

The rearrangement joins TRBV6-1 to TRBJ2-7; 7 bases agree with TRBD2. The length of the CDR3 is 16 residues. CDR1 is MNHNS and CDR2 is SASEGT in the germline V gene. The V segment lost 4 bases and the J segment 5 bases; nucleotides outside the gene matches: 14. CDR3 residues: CASSVSRDYLVDEQYF. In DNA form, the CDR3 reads TGTGCCAGCAGTGTTAGTCGGGACTACCTCGTCGACGAGCAGTACTTC.

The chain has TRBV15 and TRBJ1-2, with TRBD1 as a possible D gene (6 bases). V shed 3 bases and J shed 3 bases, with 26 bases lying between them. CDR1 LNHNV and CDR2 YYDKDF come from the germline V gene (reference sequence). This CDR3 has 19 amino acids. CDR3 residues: CATSSVRGPQLPPHYGYTF. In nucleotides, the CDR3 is TGTGCCACCAGCAGTGTCAGGGGACCCCAACTCCCTCCACACTATGGCTACACCTTC. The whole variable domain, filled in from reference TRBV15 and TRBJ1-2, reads DAMVIQNPRYQVTQFGKPVTLSCSQTLNHNVMYWYQQKSSQAPKLLFHYYDKDFNNEADTPDNFQSRRPNTSFCFLDIRSPGLGDTAMYLCATSSVRGPQLPPHYGYTFGSGTRLTVV.

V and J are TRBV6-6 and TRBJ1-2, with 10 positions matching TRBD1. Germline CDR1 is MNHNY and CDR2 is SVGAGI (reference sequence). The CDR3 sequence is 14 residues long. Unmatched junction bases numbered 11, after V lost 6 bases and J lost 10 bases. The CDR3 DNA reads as TGTGCCAGCAGAGAAGGACAGGGGGAAACGGTCTACACCTTC. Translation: CASREGQGETVYTF.

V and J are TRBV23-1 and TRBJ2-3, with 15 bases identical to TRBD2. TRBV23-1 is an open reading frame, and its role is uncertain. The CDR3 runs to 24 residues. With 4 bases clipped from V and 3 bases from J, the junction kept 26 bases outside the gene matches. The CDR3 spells CASSPIRYTRTSGGAMVLTDTQYF. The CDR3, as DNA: TGCGCCAGCAGTCCGATCCGGTATACACGGACTAGCGGGGGGGCCATGGTATTGACAGATACGCAGTATTTT.

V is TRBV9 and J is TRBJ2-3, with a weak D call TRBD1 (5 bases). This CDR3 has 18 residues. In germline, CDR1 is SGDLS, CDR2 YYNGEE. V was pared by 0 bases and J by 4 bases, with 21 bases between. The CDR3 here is CASSVGPRGKESADTQYF. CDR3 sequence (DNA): TGTGCCAGCAGCGTAGGACCAAGGGGAAAGGAGTCGGCAGATACGCAGTATTTT.

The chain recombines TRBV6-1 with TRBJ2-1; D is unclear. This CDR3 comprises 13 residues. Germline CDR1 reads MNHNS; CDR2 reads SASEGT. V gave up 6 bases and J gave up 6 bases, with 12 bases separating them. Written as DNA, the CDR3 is TGTGCCAGCAGCCCCGCCCGGAGCAATGAGCAGTTCTTC. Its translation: CASSPARSNEQFF.

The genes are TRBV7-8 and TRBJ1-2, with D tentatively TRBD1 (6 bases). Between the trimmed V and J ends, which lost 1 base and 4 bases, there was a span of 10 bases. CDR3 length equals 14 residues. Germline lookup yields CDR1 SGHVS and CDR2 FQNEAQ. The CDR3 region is CASSLGGQPYGYTF. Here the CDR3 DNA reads TGTGCCAGCAGCTTAGGTGGACAGCCCTATGGCTACACCTTC.

The CDR3 spells CASSKETRIVAEAKNIQYF. CDR3 bases: TGTGCCAGCAGCAAAGAGACAAGAATCGTGGCCGAAGCCAAAAACATTCAGTACTTC. The J gene is TRBJ2-4, the V gene TRBV21-1; TRBD1 was called by the table and not checked on the DNA. TRBV21-1 is listed as a pseudogene. This CDR3 spans 19 amino acids.

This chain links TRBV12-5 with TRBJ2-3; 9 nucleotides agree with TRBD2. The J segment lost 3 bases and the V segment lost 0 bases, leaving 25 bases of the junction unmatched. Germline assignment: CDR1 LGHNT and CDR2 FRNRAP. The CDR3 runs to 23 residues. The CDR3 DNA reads TGTGCTAGTGGTTTGGTTCCATCACGGGGACAGCGGGGGGCTTGTAAGTTGACAGATACGCAGTATTTT. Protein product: CASGLVPSRGQRGACKLTDTQYF.

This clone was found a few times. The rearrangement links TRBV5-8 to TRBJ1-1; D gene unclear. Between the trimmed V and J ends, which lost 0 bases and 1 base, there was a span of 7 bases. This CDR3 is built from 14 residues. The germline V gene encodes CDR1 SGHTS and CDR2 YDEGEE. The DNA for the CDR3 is TGTGCCAGCAGCTTGGCCGTCGGGAACACTGAAGCTTTCTTT. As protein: CASSLAVGNTEAFF. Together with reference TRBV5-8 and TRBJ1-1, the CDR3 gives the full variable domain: EAGVTQSPTHLIKTRGQQATLRCSPISGHTSVYWYQQALGLGLQFLLWYDEGEERNRGNFPPRFSGRQFPNYSSELNVNALELEDSALYLCASSLAVGNTEAFFGQGTRLTVV.

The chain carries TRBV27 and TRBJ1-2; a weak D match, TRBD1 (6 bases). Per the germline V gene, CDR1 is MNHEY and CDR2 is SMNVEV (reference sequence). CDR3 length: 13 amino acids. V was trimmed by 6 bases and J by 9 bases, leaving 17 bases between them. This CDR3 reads CASSKGAQGCYTF. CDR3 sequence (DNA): TGTGCCAGCAGCAAAGGGGCACAGGGTTGCTACACCTTC.

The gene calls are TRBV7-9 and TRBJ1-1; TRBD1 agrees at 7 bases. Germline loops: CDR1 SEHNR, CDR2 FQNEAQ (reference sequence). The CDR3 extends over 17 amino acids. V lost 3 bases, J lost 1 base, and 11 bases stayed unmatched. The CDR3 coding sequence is TGTGCCAGCAGCTTGAGGGCCACCGGGACAGAGAACACTGAAGCTTTCTTT. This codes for CASSLRATGTENTEAFF.

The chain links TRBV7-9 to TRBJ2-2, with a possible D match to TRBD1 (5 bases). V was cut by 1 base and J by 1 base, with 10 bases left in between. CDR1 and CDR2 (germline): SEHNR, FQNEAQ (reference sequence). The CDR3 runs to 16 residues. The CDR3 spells CASSLVQGLNTGELFF. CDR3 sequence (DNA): TGTGCCAGCAGCTTAGTTCAGGGCCTGAACACCGGGGAGCTGTTTTTT.

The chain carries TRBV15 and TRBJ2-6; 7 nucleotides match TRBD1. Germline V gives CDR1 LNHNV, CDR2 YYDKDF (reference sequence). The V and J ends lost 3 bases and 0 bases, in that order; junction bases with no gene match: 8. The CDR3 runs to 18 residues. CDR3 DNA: TGTGCCACCAGCAGTAACGGACAGGAAAGCTCTGGGGCCAACGTCCTGACTTTC. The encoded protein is CATSSNGQESSGANVLTF.

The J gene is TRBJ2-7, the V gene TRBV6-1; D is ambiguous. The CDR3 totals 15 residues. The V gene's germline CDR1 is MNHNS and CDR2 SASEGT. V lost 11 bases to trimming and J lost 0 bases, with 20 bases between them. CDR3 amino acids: CAAIDRARGSYEQYF. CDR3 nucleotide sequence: TGTGCCGCCATTGATCGAGCGAGAGGCTCCTACGAGCAGTACTTC.

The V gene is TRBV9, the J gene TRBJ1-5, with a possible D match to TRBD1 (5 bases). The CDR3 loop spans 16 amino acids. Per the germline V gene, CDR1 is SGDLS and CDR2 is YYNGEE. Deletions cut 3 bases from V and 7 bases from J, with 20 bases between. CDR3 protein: CASSGKRMAGSQPQHF. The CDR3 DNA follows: TGTGCCAGCAGCGGTAAAAGGATGGCAGGGTCCCAGCCCCAGCATTTT.

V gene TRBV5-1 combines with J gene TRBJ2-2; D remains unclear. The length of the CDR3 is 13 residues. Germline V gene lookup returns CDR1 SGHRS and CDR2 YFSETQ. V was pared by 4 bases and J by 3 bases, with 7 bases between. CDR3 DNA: TGCGCCAGCAGCCCCCGGGACACCGGGGAGCTGTTTTTT. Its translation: CASSPRDTGELFF.

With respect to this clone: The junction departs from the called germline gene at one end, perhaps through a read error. This CDR3 is CASSLRTGGSEF. As DNA, the CDR3 is TGTGCCAGCAGCTTAAGGACAGGGGGCAGTGAGTTC. The V and J genes are TRBV11-2 and TRBJ1-2; 11 bases map to TRBD1. The germline V gene encodes CDR1 SGHAT and CDR2 FQNNGV. The CDR3 is made up of 12 amino acids. Based on the CDR3 plus reference TRBV11-2 and TRBJ1-2, the full variable domain is EAGVAQSPRYKIIEKRQSVAFWCNPISGHATLYWYQQILGQGPKLLIQFQNNGVVDDSQLPKDRFSAERLKGVDSTLKIQPAKLEDSAVYLCASSLRTGGSEFGSGTRLTVV.

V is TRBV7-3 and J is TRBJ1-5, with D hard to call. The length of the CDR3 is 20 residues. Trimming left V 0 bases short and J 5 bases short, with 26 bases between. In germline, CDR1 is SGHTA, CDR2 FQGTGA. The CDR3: CASSLTTTGSGPREDQPQHF. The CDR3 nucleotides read TGTGCCAGCAGCTTAACGACAACCGGGTCCGGACCGAGGGAGGATCAGCCCCAGCATTTT.